The 27 T cell receptor beta chains below come from one sample, sequenced in a study of regulatory T cells in long-lasting Graves disease listed by TCRdb under 2021. This sample's time point label indicates: persistent/refractory GD, antithyroid drugs over 5 years with positive TRAb. For both TCR sequencing and RNA sequencing, RNA was extracted from PBMCs using TRIzol. The library was generated by multiplex PCR. TCRdb records Illumina HiSeq 4000 as the sequencer. iRepertoire HTBI primers and Arm-PCR amplification of CDR3 regions were used to construct TCR beta libraries. TCRdb ran its own pipeline on the public reads, namely fastp trimming at Q25 and MiXCR clone calling, and kept in-frame beta chains. Entries that share a CDR3 protein sequence are merged under the most common genes and DNA. The sample table holds 310,000 or so distinct CDR3 sequences, of which roughly 21% were seen once. 29% of the sample is in the top ten clones.

Sequenced here: peripheral blood mononuclear cells (PBMCs), sampled when the disease was refractory, from a patient treated with antithyroid drugs. The source is a female donor with Graves disease.

This clonotype came up a few times. V and J are TRBV29-1 and TRBJ1-4; TRBD1 matches at 7 bases. The germline V gene encodes CDR1 SQVTM and CDR2 ANQGSEA. Trimming cost V 5 bases and J 7 bases; bases outside gene matches: 7. CDR3 size: 13 residues. The CDR3 region is CSVTGVGREKLFF. Here the CDR3 DNA reads TGCAGCGTTACAGGGGTGGGTCGTGAAAAACTGTTTTTT.

In this sample, this clonotype turned up once. The chain couples TRBV28 to TRBJ2-7, with no clear D. Germline-derived CDR1 and CDR2 are MDHEN and SYDVKM. This CDR3 comprises 13 residues. The germline V and J ends were trimmed by 6 bases and 4 bases, with 13 bases remaining between them. The CDR3 here is CASSVEVGYEQYF. DNA for the CDR3: TGTGCCAGCAGCGTAGAGGTGGGTTACGAGCAGTACTTC.

This clonotype was seen at least ten times. The chain combines TRBV11-2 with TRBJ2-2, with a weak D call TRBD1 (6 bases). The CDR3 runs to 16 residues. The germline V and J ends were trimmed by 2 bases and 5 bases, with 15 bases remaining between them. CDR1 and CDR2 from the germline V gene are SGHAT and FQNNGV. The CDR3, as DNA: TGTGCCAGCAGCTTACCGCAGGGGATCGTGACCGGGGAGCTGTTTTTT. This codes for CASSLPQGIVTGELFF.

This rearrangement joins TRBV7-9 to TRBJ2-3; 8 bases align to TRBD1. The trim removed 7 bases at V and 1 base at J, leaving 7 bases unmatched. Germline V lookup: CDR1 SEHNR, CDR2 FQNEAQ (reference sequence). This CDR3 region has 15 residues. The CDR3 region has the DNA TGTGCCAGCACCCAACCGGGACAGGGCACAGATACGCAGTATTTT. Translation: CASTQPGQGTDTQYF.

Of note for this clonotype: A read error likely explains this, since a far larger clone differs by one base. The chain has TRBV28 and TRBJ2-2, with 7 bases that match TRBD2. V lost 11 bases and J lost 4; bases outside the gene matches: 1. The CDR3 sequence is 11 residues long. CDR1 is MDHEN, CDR2 SYDVKM, per germline. In DNA form, the CDR3 reads TGTGCCTCGGGGGGCACCGGGGAGCTGTTTTTT. This sequence encodes CASGGTGELFF.

This rearrangement joins TRBV28 to TRBJ1-6, with 7 nucleotides matching TRBD1. The CDR3 covers 16 residues. In germline, CDR1 is MDHEN, CDR2 SYDVKM. The V gene end was trimmed by 3 bases and the J gene end by 3 bases; junction bases not matched to a gene: 5. The CDR3 protein is CASSLSGTVYNSPLHF. The CDR3 DNA follows: TGTGCCAGCAGTTTGTCCGGGACAGTCTATAATTCACCCCTCCACTTT.

This clonotype was counted many times. Written as DNA, the CDR3 is TGTGCCAGCAGTTTAGTCGGGAGGGCGACAGATACGCAGTATTTT. Its translation: CASSLVGRATDTQYF. The chain recombines TRBV28 with TRBJ2-3; 8 bases map to TRBD2. Germline CDR1 is MDHEN and CDR2 is SYDVKM. CDR3 size: 15 residues. The V segment lost 2 bases and the J segment 3 bases; nucleotides outside the gene matches: 4.

The V call is TRBV19, the J call TRBJ1-5, with D possibly TRBD1 on 5 matching bases. Germline lookup yields CDR1 LNHDA and CDR2 SQIVND (reference sequence). V was clipped by 3 bases and J by 0 bases, with 9 bases between them. The CDR3 is 15 amino acids. This chain's CDR3 is CASSIRADSNQPQHF. In DNA, the CDR3 is TGTGCCAGTAGTATCAGGGCAGATAGCAATCAGCCCCAGCATTTT.

This chain uses TRBV28 with TRBJ1-1; possible D gene TRBD1, 6 bases. CDR3 length: 13 amino acids. The V gene's germline CDR1 is MDHEN and CDR2 SYDVKM. Trimming took off 4 bases at V and 6 bases at J, with 12 bases between the two ends. CDR3 in amino acids: CASSWTVYAEAFF. CDR3 coding DNA: TGTGCCAGCAGTTGGACAGTCTACGCTGAAGCTTTCTTT.

The genes are TRBV3-1 and TRBJ1-2; 7 nucleotides agree with TRBD1. The CDR3 is 13 amino acids. CDR1 is LGHDT and CDR2 is YNNKEL in the germline V gene (reference sequence). V lost 8 bases and J lost 2; bases outside the gene matches: 5. The CDR3 DNA follows: TGTGCCAGCGGCCTGGGACAGAACTATGGCTACACCTTC. Encoded protein: CASGLGQNYGYTF.

The rearrangement links TRBV30 to TRBJ2-2, with unresolved D. This CDR3 contains 14 residues. V lost 3 bases to trimming and J lost 0 bases, with 8 bases between them. CDR1 and CDR2 (germline): GTSNPN, SVGIG (reference sequence). CDR3 in DNA: TGTGCCTGGAGAGCGTATTCGAACACCGGGGAGCTGTTTTTT. This translates into CAWRAYSNTGELFF.

This clonotype appeared a few times. V is TRBV29-1 and J is TRBJ1-2; D might be TRBD1 (5 bases). Germline V gene sequence: CDR1 SQVTM, CDR2 ANQGSEA. The CDR3 runs 11 residues. Trimming cost V 2 bases and J 8 bases, with 9 bases left between them. The chain's CDR3 is CSVERGKGYTF. The CDR3, as DNA: TGCAGCGTTGAAAGGGGCAAAGGCTACACCTTC.

This clonotype appeared once. A junction end diverges from the germline sequence, so it may reflect a read error. The chain has TRBV19 and TRBJ1-2; 7 bases agree with TRBD1. The germline CDR1 and CDR2 sequences are LNHDA and SQIVND (reference sequence). The CDR3 loop spans 14 amino acids. The chain's CDR3 is CAGSIQGRGYGYTF. The CDR3 DNA follows: TGTGCCGGTAGTATTCAAGGCAGGGGGTATGGCTACACCTTC.

There are a few counts of this clonotype. The V gene is TRBV4-1, the J gene TRBJ1-2; 9 bases line up with TRBD1. Germline V CDR1 and CDR2: MGHRA, YSYEKL. V shed 2 bases and J 8 bases; nucleotides not matched to a gene: 6. The CDR3 length is 14 residues. CDR3 coding DNA: TGCGCCAGCAGCCAACTTGTTACAGGGGGCGGCTACACCTTC. It yields the protein CASSQLVTGGGYTF.

This sequence joins TRBV28 and TRBJ2-1; 7 bases are shared with TRBD1. Germline V gene lookup returns CDR1 MDHEN and CDR2 SYDVKM. Unmatched junction bases numbered 15, after V lost 9 bases and J lost 4 bases. This CDR3 is built from 16 residues. This chain's CDR3 is CASPPSGTALYNEQFF. The CDR3 DNA follows: TGTGCCAGTCCACCCTCAGGGACAGCCCTGTACAATGAGCAGTTCTTC.

This clonotype has just a few counts. J is TRBJ1-1 and V is TRBV20-1; 8 bases are a match to TRBD1. The CDR3 length is 13 residues. The J segment lost 4 bases and the V segment lost 1 base, leaving 2 bases of the junction unmatched. Germline assignment: CDR1 DFQATT and CDR2 SNEGSKA (reference sequence). The CDR3 DNA reads as TGCAGTGCTAGAGCAGGGGGCGTCACTGAAGCTTTCTTT. This translates into CSARAGGVTEAFF.

This chain uses TRBV30 with TRBJ2-7; 7 bases map to TRBD1. The CDR3 length is 13 residues. The J segment lost 3 bases and the V segment lost 3 bases, leaving 5 bases of the junction unmatched. Germline V gene data show CDR1 as GTSNPN and CDR2 as SVGIG (reference sequence). CDR3 nucleotides: TGTGCCTGGAGGGTGACAGGGCGCTACGAGCAGTACTTC. Translation gives CAWRVTGRYEQYF.

The rearrangement links TRBV19 to TRBJ2-7; D unresolved. This CDR3 has 13 residues. CDR1 and CDR2 from the germline V gene are LNHDA and SQIVND (reference sequence). V lost 5 bases and J lost 2, with 10 bases in between. CDR3 protein: CASSSTMAYEQYF. CDR3 coding DNA: TGTGCCAGTAGTTCTACTATGGCCTACGAGCAGTACTTC.

The chain uses TRBV27 and TRBJ2-5; 7 nucleotides line up with TRBD2. This CDR3 region has 15 residues. Germline V gene lookup returns CDR1 MNHEY and CDR2 SMNVEV (reference sequence). V lost 2 bases, J lost 2 bases, and 5 bases stayed unmatched. CDR3: CASSLGLVPQETQYF. CDR3 DNA sequence: TGTGCCAGCAGTTTAGGACTAGTGCCTCAAGAGACCCAGTACTTC.

This clonotype appeared many times. This chain joins TRBV12-3 or TRBV12-4 and TRBJ1-2; 7 bases align to TRBD1. Trimming removed 8 bases from V and 2 bases from J; junction bases left unmatched: 2. The CDR3 consists of 12 residues. As DNA, the CDR3 is TGTGCCAGCCAGGGGGTAAACTATGGCTACACCTTC. It translates to CASQGVNYGYTF.

This clonotype was counted many times. The rearrangement uses TRBV25-1 and TRBJ1-2; 8 bases are shared with TRBD1. V gave up 5 bases and J gave up 7 bases; unmatched junction bases: 3. The germline CDR1 and CDR2 sequences are MGHDK and SYGVNS. CDR3 length equals 12 residues. CDR3: CASSQGAGGYTF. The CDR3 coding sequence is TGTGCCAGCAGTCAGGGGGCCGGTGGCTACACCTTC.

The chain uses TRBV20-1 and TRBJ1-5; D may be TRBD1 (6 bases). Germline V lookup: CDR1 DFQATT, CDR2 SNEGSKA (reference sequence). V shed 5 bases and J shed 7 bases, with 18 bases lying between them. This CDR3 is 14 amino acids long. In nucleotides, the CDR3 is TGCAGTGCTTCCCGGGACATGGGAAAACAGCCCCAGCATTTT. Translated: CSASRDMGKQPQHF.

J is TRBJ1-5 and V is TRBV6-1; 7 positions match TRBD1. V shed 6 bases and J 6 bases; nucleotides not matched to a gene: 11. CDR1 and CDR2 from the germline V gene are MNHNS and SASEGT. The CDR3 has 15 amino acids. In nucleotides, the CDR3 is TGTGCCAGCAGGACCCGTGGAGGGGGCGGTCAGCCCCAGCATTTT. Its translation is CASRTRGGGGQPQHF.

Turning to this clonotype: Compared with germline, one end of the junction differs, possibly owing to a read error. The chain links TRBV20-1 to TRBJ2-2; 7 bases agree with TRBD2. The CDR3 length is 13 residues. Germline CDR1 DFQATT, CDR2 SNEGSKA (reference sequence). CDR3 protein: CSALRESTGEPFF. CDR3 in DNA: TGCAGTGCTCTGCGGGAGAGCACCGGGGAGCCGTTTTTT.

The J gene is TRBJ1-5, the V gene TRBV6-2 or TRBV6-3; 8 nucleotides agree with TRBD1. The V gene end was trimmed by 6 bases and the J gene end by 4 bases; junction bases not matched to a gene: 8. From germline, CDR1 is MNHEY and CDR2 SVGEGT. The CDR3 consists of 15 residues. CDR3 in DNA: TGTGCCAGCAGCCAGGGCAGGGGGCGAAATCAGCCCCAGCATTTT. Protein sequence: CASSQGRGRNQPQHF.

The chain combines TRBV6-5 with TRBJ2-1; D may correspond to TRBD1 or TRBD2 (5 bases each). In germline, CDR1 is MNHEY, CDR2 SVGAGI. The CDR3 is 15 amino acids. Deletions cut 2 bases from V and 12 bases from J, with 20 bases between. CDR3 region: CASSYDSGSQVGQFF. For the CDR3, the DNA is TGTGCCAGCAGTTACGACAGCGGATCCCAGGTGGGGCAGTTCTTC.

This clonotype was recorded at least ten times. The chain is built from TRBV12-3 or TRBV12-4 and TRBJ1-5; 7 bases agree with TRBD1. There are 14 residues in the CDR3. J lost 7 bases, V lost 3 bases, and 6 bases had no gene match. CDR3 region: CASSLRGQGQPQHF. CDR3 in DNA: TGTGCCAGCAGTTTGAGGGGGCAGGGGCAGCCCCAGCATTTT.